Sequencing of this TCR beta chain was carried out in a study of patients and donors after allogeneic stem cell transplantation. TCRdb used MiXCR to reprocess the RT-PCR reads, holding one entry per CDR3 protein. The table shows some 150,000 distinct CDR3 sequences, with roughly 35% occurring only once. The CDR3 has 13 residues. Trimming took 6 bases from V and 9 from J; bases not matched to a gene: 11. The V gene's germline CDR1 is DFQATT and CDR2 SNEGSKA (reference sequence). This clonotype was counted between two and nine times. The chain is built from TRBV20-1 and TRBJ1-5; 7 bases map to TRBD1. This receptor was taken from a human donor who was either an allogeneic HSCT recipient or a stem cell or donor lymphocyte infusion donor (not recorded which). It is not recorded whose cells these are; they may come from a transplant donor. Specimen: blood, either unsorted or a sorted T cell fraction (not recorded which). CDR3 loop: CSAGIPGQRPQHF. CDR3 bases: TGCAGTGCGGGTATCCCGGGACAGAGGCCCCAGCATTTT.